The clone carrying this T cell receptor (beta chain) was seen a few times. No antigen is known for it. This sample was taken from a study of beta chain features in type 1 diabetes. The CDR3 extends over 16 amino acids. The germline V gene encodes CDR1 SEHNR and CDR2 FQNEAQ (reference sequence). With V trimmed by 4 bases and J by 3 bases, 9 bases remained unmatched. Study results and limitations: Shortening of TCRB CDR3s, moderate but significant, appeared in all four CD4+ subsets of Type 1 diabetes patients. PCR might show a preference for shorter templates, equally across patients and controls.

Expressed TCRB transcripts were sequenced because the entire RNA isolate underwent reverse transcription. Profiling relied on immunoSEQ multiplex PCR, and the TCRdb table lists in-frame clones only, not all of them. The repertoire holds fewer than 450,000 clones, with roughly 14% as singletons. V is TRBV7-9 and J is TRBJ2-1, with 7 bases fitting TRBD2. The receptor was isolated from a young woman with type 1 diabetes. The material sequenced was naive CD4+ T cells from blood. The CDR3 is CASSSVPSGYYNEQFF. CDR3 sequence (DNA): TGTGCCAGCAGCTCAGTCCCTAGCGGCTACTACAATGAGCAGTTCTTC.